This T cell receptor beta chain was identified in a study of CD8+CD57+ T cells in acquired aplastic anemia. Study-level background: Isolated CD4+ and CD8+ cells, once sorted, yielded DNA averaging around 3.1 ug. Study-wide results and caveats: Patients had under 30 CD8+ CDR3 sequences in common with controls (the shared set). Significant differences in CD8+ Simpson's diversity were not observed between patients and controls.

Sequenced patients had shown CD8+CD57+ cell expansion by flow cytometry. A severe acquired aplastic anemia diagnosis applied to all patients. On this clonotype itself: The antigen remains unidentified.

Genomic DNA, serving as template, underwent TCR beta VDJ and CDR3 profiling. Each CDR3 protein is one row after TCRdb ran MiXCR on the reads. The table shows roughly 170,000 distinct CDR3 sequences, with about 44% occurring only once. This CDR3 has 14 amino acids. V dropped 2 bases and J dropped 4; count of bases not matched to a gene: 2. The germline V gene encodes CDR1 SGHTA and CDR2 FQGNSA. This chain uses TRBV7-2 with TRBJ1-2, with TRBD1 matching 9 bases. The clonotype originates from a human donor with aplastic anemia. The sample taken for sequencing was sorted CD4+, CD8+, or CD8+CD57+ T cells (not recorded which) from PBMCs. CDR3 bases: TGTGCCAGCAGCTTAACAGGGGGCGTCTATGGCTACACCTTC. Its protein product is CASSLTGGVYGYTF.